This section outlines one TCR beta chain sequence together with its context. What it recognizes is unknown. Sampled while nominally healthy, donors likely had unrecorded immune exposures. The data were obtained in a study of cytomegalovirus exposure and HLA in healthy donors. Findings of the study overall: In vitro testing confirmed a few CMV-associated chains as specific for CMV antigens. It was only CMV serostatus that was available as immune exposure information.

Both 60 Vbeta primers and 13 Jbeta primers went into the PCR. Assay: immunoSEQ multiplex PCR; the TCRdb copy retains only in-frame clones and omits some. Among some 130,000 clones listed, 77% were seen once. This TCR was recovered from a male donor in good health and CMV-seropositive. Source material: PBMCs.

CDR3 protein: CASGRVNEQYF. In nucleotides, the CDR3 is TGTGCCAGTGGCAGGGTCAACGAGCAGTACTTC. The V gene is TRBV6-1, the J gene TRBJ2-7; a possible D gene is TRBD1 (5 bases). V shed 9 bases and J shed 5 bases, with 11 bases lying between them. The CDR3 spans 11 residues. CDR1 is MNHNS, CDR2 SASEGT, per germline.